These 3 T cell receptor beta chains were all obtained from the same sample, sequenced in a study of identical twins' blood T cells. TCRdb fed the 5' RACE reads into MiXCR, producing one record per CDR3 protein. The table records 350,000 to 400,000 distinct CDR3 sequences, about 28% of them present only once. Sequenced sample: PBMCs. The receptors come from a woman aged 18-55 years in good health.

The chain uses TRBV11-2 and TRBJ1-6; 7 nucleotides align to TRBD1. The CDR3 sequence is 14 residues long. The germline CDR1 and CDR2 sequences are SGHAT and FQNNGV. Unmatched junction bases numbered 9, after V lost 11 bases and J lost 5 bases. The CDR3 DNA reads as TGTGCCTCGAGACCGGGACAGAATAATTCACCCCTCCACTTT. Protein sequence: CASRPGQNNSPLHF. The full variable domain, rest sourced from reference TRBV11-2 and TRBJ1-6, is EAGVAQSPRYKIIEKRQSVAFWCNPISGHATLYWYQQILGQGPKLLIQFQNNGVVDDSQLPKDRFSAERLKGVDSTLKIQPAKLEDSAVYLCASRPGQNNSPLHFGNGTRLTVT.

This clonotype appeared a few times. The chain carries TRBV29-1 and TRBJ2-7, with TRBD1 matching 8 bases. Trimming took 5 bases from V and 8 from J; bases not matched to a gene: 17. From germline, CDR1 is SQVTM and CDR2 ANQGSEA. This CDR3 is 15 amino acids long. The CDR3 coding sequence is TGCAGCGTTTGGACATCCGGGACAGGAGCATATAAGCAGTACTTC. Its translation is CSVWTSGTGAYKQYF.

This clonotype showed up just a few times. The chain joins TRBV12-3 or TRBV12-4 to TRBJ2-7, with D possibly TRBD1 on 5 matching bases. V gave up 6 bases and J gave up 3 bases, with 15 bases separating them. This CDR3 is 14 amino acids long. Written as DNA, the CDR3 is TGTGCCAGCAGCCAGACAGCCTCTAGCTACGAGCAGTACTTC. It translates to CASSQTASSYEQYF.